These 30 T cell receptor beta chains came from one sample sequenced in a study of shared clonotypes between healthy human individuals. TCRdb keeps only in-frame clones here, not all; method: immunoSEQ multiplex PCR. This repertoire shows a few million clones, approximately 90% found once; its top ten account for around 0.38%. Specimen: naive CD4+ T cells from PBMCs. Subset defined: CD45RA+ positively selected. The receptors stem from a man in his late teens or twenties in good health. Some clones in this sample may be carry-over from other donors' samples.

The chain has TRBV28 and TRBJ2-2; 7 bases match TRBD2. Germline V CDR1 and CDR2: MDHEN, SYDVKM. V was clipped by 5 bases and J by 1 base; unmatched bases: 10. The CDR3 loop spans 17 amino acids. The CDR3 protein is CASSPSGAGRNTGELFF. CDR3 nucleotides: TGTGCCAGCAGTCCCTCCGGAGCGGGGAGGAACACCGGGGAGCTGTTTTTT.

This clone was recorded once. The chain recombines TRBV7-8 with TRBJ2-1; D may be TRBD2 (6 bases). V dropped 3 bases and J dropped 0 bases, with 9 bases sitting between them. This CDR3 comprises 15 residues. Germline V CDR1 and CDR2: SGHVS, FQNEAQ. The chain's CDR3 is CASSFRESSYNEQFF. The CDR3 DNA reads TGTGCCAGCAGCTTCCGGGAGAGCTCCTACAATGAGCAGTTCTTC.

This chain links TRBV28 with TRBJ1-2; D is uncertain. Trimming took off 1 base at V and 9 bases at J, with 12 bases between the two ends. CDR1 is MDHEN and CDR2 is SYDVKM in the germline V gene. The CDR3 sequence is 13 residues long. The CDR3 loop reads CASSLYVSRSYTF. In DNA, the CDR3 is TGTGCCAGCAGTTTATACGTAAGTCGGAGCTACACCTTC.

CDR3 protein: CASSPGQGSYNEQFF. DNA of the CDR3: TGTGCCAGCAGCCCGGGACAGGGGTCCTACAATGAGCAGTTCTTC. V usage is TRBV5-5 and J usage is TRBJ2-1; 10 bases match TRBD1. Germline V gene lookup returns CDR1 SGHKS and CDR2 YYEKEE (reference sequence). This CDR3 has 15 residues. V was pared by 4 bases and J by 1 base, with 2 bases of the junction left unmatched.

The genes are TRBV6-1 and TRBJ2-4, with 14 bases lining up with TRBD2. The germline V gene has CDR1 MNHNS and CDR2 SASEGT. The CDR3 has 16 amino acids. V was clipped by 3 bases and J by 6 bases; unmatched bases: 4. The CDR3 sequence: CASSDVGLAGGNIQYF. CDR3 in DNA: TGTGCCAGCAGTGATGTAGGACTAGCGGGAGGAAACATTCAGTACTTC.

V is TRBV15 and J is TRBJ2-2, with 10 bases aligning to TRBD1. CDR1 and CDR2 (germline): LNHNV, YYDKDF (reference sequence). Trimming at V came to 0 bases and at J to 4 bases, leaving 2 bases not matched to a gene. This CDR3 is 16 amino acids long. The CDR3 region is CATSRDRDRGTGELFF. The CDR3 bases are TGTGCCACCAGCAGAGACCGGGACAGGGGCACCGGGGAGCTGTTTTTT.

This rearrangement joins TRBV21-1 to TRBJ2-6; the table's D call, TRBD2, has no DNA check behind it. TRBV21-1 is labeled a pseudogene. This CDR3 has 17 amino acids. CDR3 in amino acids: CASSRPASPEGANVLTF. The CDR3 bases are TGTGCCAGCAGCAGACCGGCCTCCCCGGAGGGGGCCAACGTCCTGACTTTC.

The CDR3 is CASSHPGGLQFF. The CDR3 DNA is TGTGCCAGCAGCCACCCAGGGGGTCTGCAATTCTTC. The chain combines TRBV14 with TRBJ2-1, with 7 bases identical to TRBD1. Germline lookup yields CDR1 SGHDN and CDR2 FVKESK. V lost 3 bases and J lost 16; bases outside the gene matches: 9. The CDR3 runs to 12 residues.

V is TRBV29-1 and J is TRBJ2-3; 7 nucleotides line up with TRBD1. CDR3 length: 13 residues. Germline V gives CDR1 SQVTM, CDR2 ANQGSEA. Germline trimming cut 7 bases from V and 6 bases from J; bases unmatched to any gene: 10. CDR3 sequence reads: CSADYGTDDTQYF. The CDR3 DNA is TGCAGCGCAGACTACGGGACAGATGATACGCAGTATTTT.

The chain is built from TRBV29-1 and TRBJ2-3; TRBD2 matches 12 bases. The CDR3 loop spans 15 amino acids. Trimming cost V 3 bases and J 4 bases; bases outside gene matches: 5. From germline, CDR1 is SQVTM and CDR2 ANQGSEA. The CDR3 region has the DNA TGCAGCGTTGATGGGGGACTAGCGGGCCCAGATACGCAGTATTTT. As protein: CSVDGGLAGPDTQYF.

V and J are TRBV19 and TRBJ1-1; D is unclear. The CDR3 spans 16 residues. V gave up 5 bases and J gave up 0 bases, with 16 bases separating them. CDR1 is LNHDA and CDR2 is SQIVND in the germline V gene (reference sequence). CDR3 amino acids: CASSGRVGSMNTEAFF. Written as DNA, the CDR3 is TGTGCCAGTAGTGGTAGGGTTGGTAGTATGAACACTGAAGCTTTCTTT. Full variable domain (remainder filled in from reference TRBV19 and TRBJ1-1): DGGITQSPKYLFRKEGQNVTLSCEQNLNHDAMYWYRQDPGQGLRLIYYSQIVNDFQKGDIAEGYSVSREKKESFPLTVTSAQKNPTAFYLCASSGRVGSMNTEAFFGQGTRLTVV.

The chain employs TRBV15 and TRBJ1-3; weak D call: TRBD1 (5 bases). Trimming took off 1 base at V and 4 bases at J, with 14 bases between the two ends. Per the germline V gene, CDR1 is LNHNV and CDR2 is YYDKDF (reference sequence). The length of the CDR3 is 16 residues. For the CDR3, the DNA is TGTGCCACCAGCAGAGGGGACCAAACGCGGGGAAACACCATATATTTT. This sequence encodes CATSRGDQTRGNTIYF.

This rearrangement joins TRBV28 to TRBJ2-7; D gene uncertain. Germline V gives CDR1 MDHEN, CDR2 SYDVKM. The CDR3 runs to 15 residues. Trimming cost V 2 bases and J 6 bases, with 17 bases left between them. The CDR3 DNA sequence: TGTGCCAGCAGTTTAGGCGGCCAGCTGGTTGCCGAGCAGTACTTC. Its translation: CASSLGGQLVAEQYF.

The chain is built from TRBV10-3 and TRBJ1-1; 8 positions match TRBD1. Trimming removed 6 bases from V and 1 base from J; junction bases left unmatched: 4. Germline CDR1 and CDR2: ENHRY and SYGVKD. The length of the CDR3 is 14 residues. Written as DNA, the CDR3 is TGTGCCATCAGCCCCGGGACAGGGAACACTGAAGCTTTCTTT. Protein: CAISPGTGNTEAFF.

V usage is TRBV28 and J usage is TRBJ1-4, with D perhaps matching TRBD1 (5 bases). Germline CDR1 is MDHEN and CDR2 is SYDVKM. The V end lost 7 bases, the J end lost 3 bases, and 9 bases lay between the germline ends. The CDR3 sequence is 13 residues long. The CDR3: CASTGPPNEKLFF. In DNA form, the CDR3 reads TGTGCCAGCACGGGGCCTCCTAATGAAAAACTGTTTTTT.

The chain recombines TRBV6-5 with TRBJ2-5, with 7 bases aligning to TRBD2. The CDR3 totals 14 residues. Trimming removed 6 bases from V and 3 bases from J; junction bases left unmatched: 7. The germline CDR1 and CDR2 sequences are MNHEY and SVGAGI. The CDR3, as DNA: TGTGCCAGCAGGCCTCTAGCGGCGGAAGAGACCCAGTACTTC. Its protein is CASRPLAAEETQYF.

V gene TRBV28 combines with J gene TRBJ2-1; 10 nucleotides align to TRBD2. V trimming: 8 bases; J trimming: 13 bases; junction bases outside the gene matches: 8. The CDR3 is made up of 12 amino acids. Germline CDR1 is MDHEN and CDR2 is SYDVKM. The CDR3: CASRTGTSDQFF. The DNA of the CDR3 is TGTGCCAGCCGGACCGGGACTAGCGATCAGTTCTTC.

This chain connects TRBV28 to TRBJ1-2, with TRBD1 as a possible D gene (6 bases). Germline V lookup: CDR1 MDHEN, CDR2 SYDVKM. V gave up 7 bases and J gave up 7 bases, with 13 bases separating them. The CDR3 runs to 12 residues. The CDR3 reads CASMGGVGGYTF. CDR3 nucleotides: TGTGCCAGCATGGGGGGCGTGGGTGGCTACACCTTC.

The chain has TRBV5-4 and TRBJ2-5; 7 nucleotides match TRBD1. Trimming removed 4 bases from V and 1 base from J; junction bases left unmatched: 4. CDR1 and CDR2 from the germline V gene are SGHNT and YYREEE (reference sequence). This CDR3 region has 14 residues. The CDR3 sequence is CASSLDRVQETQYF. The CDR3 nucleotides are TGTGCCAGCAGCCTTGACAGGGTCCAAGAGACCCAGTACTTC. Using reference TRBV5-4 and TRBJ2-5 for the parts outside the CDR3, the full variable domain is ETGVTQSPTHLIKTRGQQVTLRCSSQSGHNTVSWYQQALGQGPQFIFQYYREEENGRGNFPPRFSGLQFPNYSSELNVNALELDDSALYLCASSLDRVQETQYFGPGTRLLVL.

The genes are TRBV28 and TRBJ2-5, with D uncertain. The germline CDR1 and CDR2 sequences are MDHEN and SYDVKM. Trimming stripped 9 bases from V and 5 bases from J, with 10 bases between. The CDR3 spans 11 residues. The CDR3 DNA is TGTGCCAGGGAGAGGCGCGAGACCCAGTACTTC. This encodes CARERRETQYF.

The V call is TRBV28, the J call TRBJ1-4; D is perhaps TRBD1 (5 bases). Between the trimmed V and J ends, which lost 2 bases and 6 bases, there was a span of 13 bases. The germline gives CDR1 MDHEN, CDR2 SYDVKM. The CDR3 is 15 residues long. This chain's CDR3 is CASSLRRGVHEKLFF. CDR3 coding DNA: TGTGCCAGCAGTTTAAGGCGGGGGGTTCATGAAAAACTGTTTTTT.

The V and J genes are TRBV27 and TRBJ1-2; no clear D. CDR1 and CDR2 (germline): MNHEY, SMNVEV (reference sequence). The CDR3 is made up of 15 amino acids. Trimming removed 4 bases from V and 5 bases from J, with 17 bases in between. The CDR3 sequence: CASSYPTDTCYGYTF. CDR3 nucleotides: TGTGCCAGCAGTTACCCAACCGACACCTGTTATGGCTACACCTTC.

The CDR3 region is CASSATSGRFETQYF. Here the CDR3 DNA reads TGTGCCAGCAGCGCGACTAGCGGGAGGTTCGAGACCCAGTACTTC. The V and J genes are TRBV5-4 and TRBJ2-5; 13 nucleotides agree with TRBD2. CDR1 and CDR2 from the germline V gene are SGHNT and YYREEE (reference sequence). The CDR3 is 15 residues long. V lost 4 bases and J lost 5; bases outside the gene matches: 5.

The J gene is TRBJ2-5, the V gene TRBV10-3; D gene uncertain. The CDR3 loop spans 13 amino acids. Per germline, CDR1 ENHRY and CDR2 SYGVKD. V was trimmed by 7 bases and J by 2 bases, leaving 11 bases between them. The CDR3 sequence is CAITLSPQETQYF. The CDR3 DNA sequence: TGTGCCATCACCCTATCTCCACAAGAGACCCAGTACTTC.

This chain joins TRBV4-2 and TRBJ1-2; D not resolved. The CDR3 covers 14 residues. Germline V CDR1 and CDR2: LGHNA, YNFKEQ. The germline V and J ends were trimmed by 0 bases and 4 bases, with 9 bases remaining between them. The CDR3 nucleotides are TGTGCCAGCAGCCAAGAAAACCCGGGCTATGGCTACACCTTC. Translated: CASSQENPGYGYTF.

V usage is TRBV2 and J usage is TRBJ1-4, with a tentative D call TRBD1 (6 bases). The V end lost 6 bases, the J end lost 4 bases, and 15 bases lay between the germline ends. The germline gives CDR1 SNHLY, CDR2 FYNNEI. This CDR3 is built from 15 residues. CDR3 protein: CASSVQGQFNEKLFF. The CDR3 DNA reads as TGTGCCAGCAGCGTACAAGGACAGTTTAATGAAAAACTGTTTTTT.

The chain carries TRBV7-9 and TRBJ1-4; 8 positions agree with TRBD1. Germline loops: CDR1 SEHNR, CDR2 FQNEAQ (reference sequence). The CDR3 sequence is 16 residues long. Trimming took 5 bases from V and 6 from J; bases not matched to a gene: 11. The CDR3 reads CASSTPGGRGHEKLFF. Written as DNA, the CDR3 is TGTGCCAGCAGCACCCCAGGCGGCAGGGGGCATGAAAAACTGTTTTTT.

The chain combines TRBV10-3 with TRBJ2-5; 7 bases are a match to TRBD1. V gave up 10 bases and J gave up 5 bases; unmatched junction bases: 13. In germline, CDR1 is ENHRY, CDR2 SYGVKD. The CDR3 is 14 amino acids. CDR3 sequence reads: CATRQGSSGETQYF. As DNA, the CDR3 is TGTGCCACTAGACAGGGAAGTTCGGGCGAGACCCAGTACTTC.

The chain uses TRBV7-2 and TRBJ2-3; 7 bases are shared with TRBD2. The CDR3 has 18 amino acids. Unmatched junction bases numbered 15, after V lost 5 bases and J lost 1 base. Germline values: CDR1 SGHTA, CDR2 FQGNSA. For the CDR3, the DNA is TGTGCCAGCAGCCCCGAGGCGGGAGTTTTTTTGGGCACAGATACGCAGTATTTT. It encodes CASSPEAGVFLGTDTQYF.

The J gene is TRBJ1-5, the V gene TRBV28, with a possible D match to TRBD1 (5 bases). V lost 2 bases, J lost 1 base, and 12 bases lay in between. From germline, CDR1 is MDHEN and CDR2 SYDVKM. The CDR3 extends over 16 amino acids. DNA of the CDR3: TGTGCCAGCAGTTTAACCCTTGGGGGGAGCAATCAGCCCCAGCATTTT. Encoded protein: CASSLTLGGSNQPQHF.